These 14 T cell receptor beta chains originate from one sample sequenced in a study of T cells after posttransplantation cyclophosphamide. Treatment was busulfan-fludarabine conditioning, a marrow graft, and cyclophosphamide on days +3 and +4. The repertoire was sequenced with immunoSEQ multiplex PCR; TCRdb's copy has only in-frame clones and lacks some. The table lists some 43,000 clones, about 90% of them singletons, with about 2.5% in the top ten. The sequencing used PBMCs, collected 55 to 70 days after allogeneic stem cell transplant with posttransplant cyclophosphamide. The receptors here all came from a male patient in his sixties who received an allogeneic stem cell transplant from a related donor and was CMV-positive. Some of the T cells may derive from the graft donor.

V usage is TRBV6-6 and J usage is TRBJ1-5; D might be TRBD1 (6 bases). From germline, CDR1 is MNHNY and CDR2 SVGAGI (reference sequence). V was cut by 2 bases and J by 1 base, with 12 bases left in between. There are 16 residues in the CDR3. CDR3 amino acids: CASSYPGQTSNQPQHF. CDR3 in DNA: TGTGCCAGCAGTTACCCCGGACAGACAAGCAATCAGCCCCAGCATTTT.

The chain links TRBV5-1 to TRBJ1-1; weak D call: TRBD1 (6 bases). Trimming cost V 2 bases and J 3 bases, with 14 bases left between them. CDR1 and CDR2 (germline): SGHRS, YFSETQ. The CDR3 is 15 residues long. This chain's CDR3 is CASSFQGSSDTEAFF. DNA of the CDR3: TGCGCCAGCAGCTTTCAGGGGTCTTCGGACACTGAAGCTTTCTTT.

This chain links TRBV30 with TRBJ1-5, with a possible D match to TRBD1 (5 bases). The CDR3 is made up of 19 amino acids. The V end was cut by 0 bases, the J end by 2 bases, with 23 bases between. Germline CDR1 GTSNPN, CDR2 SVGIG (reference sequence). The CDR3 loop is CAWSVKRSAGRFGNQPQHF. The CDR3 DNA reads as TGTGCCTGGAGTGTAAAGCGATCGGCAGGGAGGTTTGGCAATCAGCCCCAGCATTTT.

Details on this clone: Other DNA sequences from this sample encode an identical CDR3 as well. The V call is TRBV2, the J call TRBJ1-2; TRBD1 matches 7 bases. Germline loops: CDR1 SNHLY, CDR2 FYNNEI. J was trimmed by 14 bases and V by 3 bases; bases with no gene match: 12. This CDR3 has 13 amino acids. This CDR3 reads CASSEVSGQRWTF. Here the CDR3 DNA reads TGTGCCAGCAGTGAGGTGTCGGGACAGCGATGGACCTTC.

The chain links TRBV5-6 to TRBJ1-2, with D unclear. This CDR3 is 13 amino acids long. The V end was cut by 1 base, the J end by 6 bases, with 10 bases between. In germline, CDR1 is SGHDT, CDR2 YYEEEE. Here the CDR3 DNA reads TGTGCCAGCAGCTTGAAAGCGAGGGATGGCTACACCTTC. Translation: CASSLKARDGYTF.

V is TRBV10-3 and J is TRBJ2-5; 7 bases line up with TRBD1. The CDR3 is 14 residues long. CDR1 is ENHRY and CDR2 is SYGVKD in the germline V gene. With V trimmed by 9 bases and J by 5 bases, 12 bases remained unmatched. The CDR3 DNA follows: TGTGCCATGGCAGACAGGGAAGTAGGCGAGACCCAGTACTTC. Its protein is CAMADREVGETQYF.

The J gene is TRBJ2-7, the V gene TRBV25-1, with D tentatively TRBD1 (5 bases). The V gene's germline CDR1 is MGHDK and CDR2 SYGVNS. The CDR3 runs 15 residues. The V gene lost 1 base and the J gene lost 0 bases, with 10 bases spanning the gap. CDR3 in DNA: TGTGCCAGCAGTGAATTACAGGTTCCCTCCTACGAGCAGTACTTC. This sequence encodes CASSELQVPSYEQYF.

The chain combines TRBV2 with TRBJ1-3; TRBD1 might be the D (6 bases). The CDR3 contains 16 residues. V gave up 9 bases and J gave up 1 base, with 19 bases separating them. Germline V CDR1 and CDR2: SNHLY, FYNNEI. CDR3 sequence: CARDTPRDRSGNTIYF. CDR3 in DNA: TGTGCCAGAGATACCCCCCGTGACAGGTCTGGAAACACCATATATTTT. Drawing the rest from reference TRBV2 and TRBJ1-3, the complete variable domain is EPEVTQTPSHQVTQMGQEVILRCVPISNHLYFYWYRQILGQKVEFLVSFYNNEISEKSEIFDDQFSVERPDGSNFTLKIRSTKLEDSAMYFCARDTPRDRSGNTIYFGEGSWLTVV.

This CDR3 reads CASSLQGAQETQYF. In nucleotides, the CDR3 is TGCGCCAGCAGCTTGCAAGGGGCCCAAGAGACCCAGTACTTC. The chain joins TRBV5-1 to TRBJ2-5; D might be TRBD1 (5 bases). The germline V and J ends were trimmed by 1 base and 1 base, with 8 bases remaining between them. This CDR3 is built from 14 residues. CDR1 SGHRS and CDR2 YFSETQ come from the germline V gene.

The chain carries TRBV7-9 and TRBJ2-1; D ambiguous. V was trimmed by 2 bases and J by 7 bases, leaving 6 bases between them. CDR1 is SEHNR, CDR2 FQNEAQ, per germline (reference sequence). The CDR3 has 12 amino acids. This chain's CDR3 is CASSLTWNEQFF. For the CDR3, the DNA is TGTGCCAGCAGCTTAACATGGAATGAGCAGTTCTTC.

The chain uses TRBV6-1 and TRBJ2-2; 7 bases align to TRBD2. J lost 3 bases, V lost 11 bases, and 6 bases had no gene match. The CDR3 runs 13 residues. Germline V CDR1 and CDR2: MNHNS, SASEGT. As DNA, the CDR3 is TGTGCCGGGGGGGGTTGGGACACCGGGGAGCTGTTTTTT. Translating gives CAGGGWDTGELFF.

This chain uses TRBV15 with TRBJ1-3; TRBD1 matches at 7 bases. Germline V gene data show CDR1 as LNHNV and CDR2 as YYDKDF (reference sequence). This CDR3 spans 13 amino acids. V lost 1 base and J lost 8; bases outside the gene matches: 2. The DNA of the CDR3 is TGTGCCACCAGCAGAGGACAGGGAGACACCATATATTTT. Translated, it gives CATSRGQGDTIYF.

The chain combines TRBV5-1 with TRBJ2-5; 10 bases are a match to TRBD2. The J segment lost 1 base and the V segment lost 0 bases, leaving 3 bases of the junction unmatched. CDR3 size: 16 residues. Looked up from germline, CDR1 is SGHRS and CDR2 is YFSETQ. The CDR3: CASSLVVAGGQETQYF. CDR3 DNA sequence: TGCGCCAGCAGCTTGGTGGTAGCGGGGGGCCAAGAGACCCAGTACTTC. The full variable domain, rest sourced from reference TRBV5-1 and TRBJ2-5, is KAGVTQTPRYLIKTRGQQVTLSCSPISGHRSVSWYQQTPGQGLQFLFEYFSETQRNKGNFPGRFSGRQFSNSRSEMNVSTLELGDSALYLCASSLVVAGGQETQYFGPGTRLLVL.

V gene TRBV6-5 combines with J gene TRBJ1-6; D is unclear. The CDR3 runs 15 residues. Trimming took off 7 bases at V and 10 bases at J, with 20 bases between the two ends. The germline V gene encodes CDR1 MNHEY and CDR2 SVGAGI. CDR3 residues: CASTRAGEGGSPLHF. The CDR3 nucleotides read TGTGCCAGCACTCGAGCGGGTGAGGGAGGCTCACCCCTCCACTTT.